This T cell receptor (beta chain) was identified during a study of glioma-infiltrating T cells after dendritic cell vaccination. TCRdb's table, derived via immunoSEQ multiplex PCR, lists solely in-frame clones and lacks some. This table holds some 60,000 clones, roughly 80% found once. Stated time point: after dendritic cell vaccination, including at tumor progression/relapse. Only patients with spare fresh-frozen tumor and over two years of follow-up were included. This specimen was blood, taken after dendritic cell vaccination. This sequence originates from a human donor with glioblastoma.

CDR3 DNA sequence: TGTGCCAGCAGTGAAGGGGTGGGACAGGGACACGAGACCCAGTACTTC. This gives the protein CASSEGVGQGHETQYF. The gene calls are TRBV6-1 and TRBJ2-5, with TRBD1 matching over 9 bases. Germline V gene lookup returns CDR1 MNHNS and CDR2 SASEGT. V was pared by 1 base and J by 5 bases, with 8 bases of the junction left unmatched. The CDR3 sequence is 16 residues long.